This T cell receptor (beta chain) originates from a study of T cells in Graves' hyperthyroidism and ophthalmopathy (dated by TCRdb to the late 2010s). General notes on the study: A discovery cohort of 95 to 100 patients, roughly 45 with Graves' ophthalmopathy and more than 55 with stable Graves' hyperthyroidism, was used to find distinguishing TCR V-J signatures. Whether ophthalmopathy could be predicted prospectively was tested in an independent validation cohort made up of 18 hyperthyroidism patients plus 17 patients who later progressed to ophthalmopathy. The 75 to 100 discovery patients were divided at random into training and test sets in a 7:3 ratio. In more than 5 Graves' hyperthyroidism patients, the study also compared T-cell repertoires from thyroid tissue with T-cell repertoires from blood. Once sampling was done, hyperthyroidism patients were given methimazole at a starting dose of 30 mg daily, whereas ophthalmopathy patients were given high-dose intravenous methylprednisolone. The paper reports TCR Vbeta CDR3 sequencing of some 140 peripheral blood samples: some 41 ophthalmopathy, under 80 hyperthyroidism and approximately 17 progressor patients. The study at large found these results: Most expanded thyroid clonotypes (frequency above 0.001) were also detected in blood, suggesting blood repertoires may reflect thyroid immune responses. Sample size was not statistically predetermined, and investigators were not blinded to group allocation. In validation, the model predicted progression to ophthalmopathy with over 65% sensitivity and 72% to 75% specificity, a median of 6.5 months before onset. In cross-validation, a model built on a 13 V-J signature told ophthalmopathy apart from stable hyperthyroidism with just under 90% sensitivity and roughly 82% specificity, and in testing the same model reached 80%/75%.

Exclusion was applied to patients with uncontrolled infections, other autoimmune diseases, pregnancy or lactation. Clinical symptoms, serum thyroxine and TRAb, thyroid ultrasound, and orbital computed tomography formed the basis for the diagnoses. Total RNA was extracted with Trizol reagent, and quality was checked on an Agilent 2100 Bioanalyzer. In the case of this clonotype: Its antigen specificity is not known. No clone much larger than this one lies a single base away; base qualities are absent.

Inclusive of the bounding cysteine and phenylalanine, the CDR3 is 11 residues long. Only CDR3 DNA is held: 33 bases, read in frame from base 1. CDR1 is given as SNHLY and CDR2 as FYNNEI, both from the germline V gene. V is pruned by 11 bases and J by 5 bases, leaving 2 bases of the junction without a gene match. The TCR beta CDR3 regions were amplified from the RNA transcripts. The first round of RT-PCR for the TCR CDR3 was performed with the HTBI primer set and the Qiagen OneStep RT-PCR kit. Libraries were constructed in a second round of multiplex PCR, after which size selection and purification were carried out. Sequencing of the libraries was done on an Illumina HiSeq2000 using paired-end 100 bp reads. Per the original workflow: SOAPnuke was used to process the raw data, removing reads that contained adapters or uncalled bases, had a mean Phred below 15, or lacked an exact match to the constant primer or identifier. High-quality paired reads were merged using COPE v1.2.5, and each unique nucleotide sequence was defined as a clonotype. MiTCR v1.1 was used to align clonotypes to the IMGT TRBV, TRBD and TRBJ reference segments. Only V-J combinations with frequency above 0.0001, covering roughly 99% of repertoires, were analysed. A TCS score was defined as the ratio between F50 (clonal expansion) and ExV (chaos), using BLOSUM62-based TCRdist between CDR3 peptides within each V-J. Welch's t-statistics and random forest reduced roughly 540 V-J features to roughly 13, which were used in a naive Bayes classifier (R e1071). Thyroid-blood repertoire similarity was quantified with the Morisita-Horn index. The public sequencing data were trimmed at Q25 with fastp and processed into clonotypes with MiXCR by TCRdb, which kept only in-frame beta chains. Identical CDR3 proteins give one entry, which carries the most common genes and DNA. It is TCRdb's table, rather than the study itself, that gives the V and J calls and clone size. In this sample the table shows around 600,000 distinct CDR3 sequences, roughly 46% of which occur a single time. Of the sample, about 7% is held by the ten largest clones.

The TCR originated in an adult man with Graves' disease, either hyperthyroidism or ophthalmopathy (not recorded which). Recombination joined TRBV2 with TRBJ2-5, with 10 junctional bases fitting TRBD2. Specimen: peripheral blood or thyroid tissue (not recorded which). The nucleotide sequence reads TGTGCCGGGACTAGCGATGAGACCCAGTACTTC. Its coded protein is CAGTSDETQYF.